The clone carrying this T cell receptor (beta chain) was detected only a few times. The antigen remains undetermined. These data are taken from a study of CD8 T cells in ankylosing spondylitis. Study-wide results and caveats: As reported, disease-linked clones showed significant enrichment in matched ankylosing spondylitis synovial fluid. Previous work reported some of these motif variants in the synovial fluid and blood of reactive arthritis.

CDR1 and CDR2 (germline): SQVTM, ANQGSEA. V lost 0 bases and J 6 bases, leaving 11 bases between the germline ends. The CDR3 contains 13 residues. Quantitative 5'-RACE was performed with molecular barcodes, and it yielded the TCR beta libraries. One entry per CDR3 protein results from TCRdb running MiXCR on the 5' RACE reads. The repertoire consists of 150,000 to 200,000 distinct CDR3 sequences, with roughly a third occurring once and the leading ten covering about 6.3%. The sequencing input was synovial fluid, either unsorted or a sorted T cell fraction (not recorded which). The chain has TRBV29-1 and TRBJ1-2; D ambiguous. This TCR came from a male donor with ankylosing spondylitis. CDR3 amino acids: CSVEELALHGYTF. The CDR3 DNA sequence: TGCAGCGTTGAAGAACTAGCTCTCCATGGCTACACCTTC.